Below, 22 T cell receptor beta chains from the same sample are listed, as sequenced in a study of human T cells and chemical hapten exposure. As to time point: pre-sensitization, week 0. This sample's treatment: therapeutic diphenylcyclopropenone sensitization with weekly scalp DPC. TCRdb processed the RACE reads anew with MiXCR; each CDR3 protein has one entry. The sample comprises under 100,000 distinct CDR3 sequences, roughly 8.5% of which are singletons, and 2% to 3% rests with the top ten. This sample comprised whole blood, obtained in connection with sensitization to the hapten diphenylcyclopropenone (DPC). The receptors come from a middle-aged man with alopecia areata. Some clones in this sample may be carry-over from other donors' samples.

This clonotype was counted a few times. As DNA, the CDR3 is TGTGCTAGTGGTTTGTTTGCGGCAGGGGTTCGAGATACGCAGTATTTT. Translated: CASGLFAAGVRDTQYF. This chain uses TRBV12-5 with TRBJ2-3; TRBD1 is a possible D gene (6 bases). The V end was cut by 2 bases, the J end by 5 bases, with 17 bases between. Germline values: CDR1 LGHNT, CDR2 FRNRAP. This CDR3 contains 16 residues.

This sequence joins TRBV24-1 and TRBJ1-1; 7 positions match TRBD1. This CDR3 region has 15 residues. Trimming cost V 4 bases and J 6 bases; bases outside gene matches: 10. Germline loops: CDR1 KGHDR, CDR2 SFDVKD. CDR3 in amino acids: CATSEGPGTDSEAFF. The CDR3 DNA follows: TGTGCCACCAGTGAGGGACCCGGGACAGACTCTGAAGCTTTCTTT.

This clonotype was detected a few times. The junction differs from germline at one of its ends, possibly a read error. The rearrangement uses TRBV12-3 or TRBV12-4 and TRBJ2-1; D is unresolved. This CDR3 is built from 15 residues. CDR3 sequence (DNA): TGTGCCACCAGTGAGCAGGTCCCTCTAGAGGATGAGCAGTTCTTC. The encoded protein is CATSEQVPLEDEQFF.

Ten or more counts support this clonotype. The genes are TRBV21-1 and TRBJ1-6; TRBD1, the D gene given by the table, was not confirmed from the DNA. TRBV21-1 is a known pseudogene. The CDR3 is 21 residues long. This CDR3 is CASSKLGGQGRRSSYNSPLHF. CDR3 bases: TGTGCCAGCAGCAAATTGGGAGGACAGGGGAGAAGGTCCTCCTATAATTCACCCCTCCACTTT.

This clonotype was found many times. The chain uses TRBV5-1 and TRBJ2-3; perhaps D is TRBD1 or TRBD2 (5 bases each). V was clipped by 0 bases and J by 4 bases, with 6 bases between them. The CDR3 is 13 residues long. Germline values: CDR1 SGHRS, CDR2 YFSETQ. CDR3 in DNA: TGCGCCAGCAGCTTGGGAGGGGCAGATACGCAGTATTTT. It specifies CASSLGGADTQYF. Full variable domain (remainder filled in from reference TRBV5-1 and TRBJ2-3): KAGVTQTPRYLIKTRGQQVTLSCSPISGHRSVSWYQQTPGQGLQFLFEYFSETQRNKGNFPGRFSGRQFSNSRSEMNVSTLELGDSALYLCASSLGGADTQYFGPGTRLTVL.

This clonotype was seen many times. The genes are TRBV20-1 and TRBJ2-3, with 8 nucleotides matching TRBD2. This CDR3 region has 15 residues. Germline CDR1 DFQATT, CDR2 SNEGSKA (reference sequence). Unmatched junction bases numbered 5, after V lost 3 bases and J lost 0 bases. CDR3 sequence: CSASRSGGSTDTQYF. The DNA for the CDR3 is TGCAGTGCTAGCCGAAGCGGGGGTAGCACAGATACGCAGTATTTT.

This clonotype was seen at least ten times. The chain has TRBV3-1 and TRBJ1-1; D remains ambiguous. Trimming pared 1 base from V and 3 bases from J, leaving 9 bases between. Looked up from germline, CDR1 is LGHDT and CDR2 is YNNKEL (reference sequence). This CDR3 region has 14 residues. CDR3 residues: CASSQGGLDTEAFF. CDR3 bases: TGTGCCAGCAGCCAAGGGGGATTGGACACTGAAGCTTTCTTT.

This clonotype was seen repeatedly, ten times or more. V usage is TRBV6-5 and J usage is TRBJ2-6, with no clear D. Germline loops: CDR1 MNHEY, CDR2 SVGAGI. The CDR3 contains 11 residues. Deletions cut 8 bases from V and 4 bases from J, with 3 bases between. Here the CDR3 DNA reads TGTGCCAGCGGCGGGGCCAACGTCCTGACTTTC. This codes for CASGGANVLTF.

In this sample, this clonotype turned up a few times. The V gene is TRBV28, the J gene TRBJ2-1; D is unresolved. Germline values: CDR1 MDHEN, CDR2 SYDVKM. This CDR3 contains 14 residues. Trimming left V 6 bases short and J 1 base short, with 10 bases between. CDR3 loop: CASRITGSYNEQFF. The CDR3, as DNA: TGTGCCAGCAGGATTACGGGTTCCTACAATGAGCAGTTCTTC. The full variable domain, in which reference TRBV28 and TRBJ2-1 provide the parts outside the CDR3, is DVKVTQSSRYLVKRTGEKVFLECVQDMDHENMFWYRQDPGLGLRLIYFSYDVKMKEKGDIPEGYSVSREKKERFSLILESASTNQTSMYLCASRITGSYNEQFFGPGTRLTVL.

V gene TRBV7-2 combines with J gene TRBJ2-7; TRBD2 is a possible D gene (6 bases). The CDR3 length is 15 residues. The V gene's germline CDR1 is SGHTA and CDR2 FQGNSA. Trimming shortened V by 2 bases and J by 0 bases, and 11 bases separated the two germline ends. CDR3: CASSLWDGSSYEQYF. CDR3 coding DNA: TGTGCCAGCAGCTTATGGGACGGGAGCTCCTACGAGCAGTACTTC.

The CDR3 loop reads CSACERTYNEQFF. The CDR3 DNA is TGCAGTGCTTGTGAGAGAACCTACAATGAGCAGTTCTTC. The chain is built from TRBV20-1 and TRBJ2-1; no definite D call. The V and J ends lost 5 bases and 2 bases respectively, with 10 bases between them. CDR3 length: 13 amino acids. CDR1 and CDR2 from the germline V gene are DFQATT and SNEGSKA (reference sequence).

The rearrangement uses TRBV20-1 and TRBJ2-3, with TRBD2 as a possible D gene (6 bases). CDR3 length: 12 amino acids. The germline V gene has CDR1 DFQATT and CDR2 SNEGSKA (reference sequence). Deletions cut 3 bases from V and 5 bases from J, with 9 bases between. The DNA of the CDR3 is TGCAGTGCTAGGCGGGATAAAGATACGCAGTATTTT. This codes for CSARRDKDTQYF.

This clonotype was detected only a few times. The CDR3 DNA reads TGTGCCAGCAGGCCGGGGATTAATGAAAAACTGTTTTTT. This encodes CASRPGINEKLFF. This rearrangement joins TRBV11-2 to TRBJ1-4, with D unresolved. V lost 6 bases to trimming and J lost 4 bases, with 9 bases between them. Germline V gene sequence: CDR1 SGHAT, CDR2 FQNNGV. The CDR3 sequence is 13 residues long.

This clonotype occurred a few times. V usage is TRBV6-2 or TRBV6-3 and J usage is TRBJ2-7; 13 bases are a match to TRBD2. The germline CDR1 and CDR2 sequences are MNHEY and SVGEGT. V lost 5 bases, J lost 4 bases, and 11 bases stayed unmatched. CDR3 length: 17 residues. CDR3 in DNA: TGTGCCAGCAGTCCAACCGGACTAGCGGGAGTCAGTTACGAGCAGTACGTC. It yields the protein CASSPTGLAGVSYEQYV.

This clonotype has a handful of counts. V and J are TRBV28 and TRBJ2-5; 15 positions match TRBD2. The germline V gene has CDR1 MDHEN and CDR2 SYDVKM. CDR3 size: 16 residues. J lost 4 bases, V lost 6 bases, and 6 bases had no gene match. In nucleotides, the CDR3 is TGTGCCAGCAGCCTGGGGACTAGCGGGAGGATAGAGACCCAGTACTTC. Translating it yields CASSLGTSGRIETQYF.

This clonotype was seen a handful of times. This rearrangement joins TRBV6-4 to TRBJ1-1; TRBD1 agrees at 7 bases. J lost 1 base, V lost 5 bases, and 7 bases had no gene match. Germline lookup yields CDR1 MRHNA and CDR2 SNTAGT. The length of the CDR3 is 15 residues. CDR3 residues: CASSPGGQTNTEAFF. The CDR3 nucleotides read TGTGCCAGCAGTCCTGGGGGACAGACGAACACTGAAGCTTTCTTT.

This clonotype was seen many times. The rearrangement links TRBV7-2 to TRBJ2-1; the match to TRBD2 covers 11 bases. Germline lookup yields CDR1 SGHTA and CDR2 FQGNSA. Trimming at V came to 4 bases and at J to 0 bases, leaving 5 bases not matched to a gene. The CDR3 extends over 17 amino acids. The CDR3 DNA is TGTGCCAGCAGCTCGCGACTAGCGGGGAGCTCCTACAATGAGCAGTTCTTC. Protein sequence: CASSSRLAGSSYNEQFF.

This chain links TRBV6-6 with TRBJ2-7; 10 bases are shared with TRBD2. Germline CDR1 and CDR2: MNHNY and SVGAGI (reference sequence). CDR3 size: 14 residues. The V segment lost 4 bases and the J segment 3 bases; nucleotides outside the gene matches: 3. The CDR3 DNA is TGTGCCAGCAGTTCAGCGGGAGGGTTCTACGAGCAGTACTTC. The encoded protein is CASSSAGGFYEQYF.

V is TRBV14 and J is TRBJ2-3, with TRBD2 as a possible D gene (6 bases). CDR1 is SGHDN, CDR2 FVKESK, per germline. The CDR3 covers 16 residues. V lost 1 base and J lost 1, with 12 bases in between. CDR3 loop: CASSQGMRGRTDTQYF. CDR3 nucleotides: TGTGCCAGCAGCCAAGGGATGCGGGGACGCACAGATACGCAGTATTTT.

This clonotype was seen a handful of times. This chain uses TRBV12-3 or TRBV12-4 with TRBJ1-5; D unclear. The V gene lost 6 bases and the J gene lost 5 bases, with 8 bases spanning the gap. The CDR3 extends over 12 amino acids. DNA of the CDR3: TGTGCCAGCAGAATTGGTGATCAGCCCCAGCATTTT. As protein: CASRIGDQPQHF.

This clonotype has at least ten counts. This chain joins TRBV28 and TRBJ1-5; D remains unclear. CDR3 length equals 16 residues. V was cut by 4 bases and J by 7 bases, with 20 bases left in between. Germline V gene lookup returns CDR1 MDHEN and CDR2 SYDVKM. CDR3 amino acids: CASSSRPSLSGQPQHF. The CDR3 nucleotides are TGTGCCAGCAGTTCGAGACCAAGCCTTTCGGGGCAGCCCCAGCATTTT.

This clonotype was found a few times. V and J are TRBV19 and TRBJ2-1, with D unclear. Looked up from germline, CDR1 is LNHDA and CDR2 is SQIVND (reference sequence). This CDR3 is built from 13 residues. With 1 base removed from V and 9 bases from J, the gap between germline ends came to 10 bases. The CDR3 region has the DNA TGTGCCAGTAGTATAGCCCTTCTCGGTGAGCAGTTCTTC. This codes for CASSIALLGEQFF.